The sequence of this TCR beta chain was determined in a study of regulatory T cells in long-lasting Graves disease. Construction of the TCR beta libraries employed iRepertoire HTBI primers in conjunction with Arm-PCR of CDR3 regions. TCRdb processed the multiplex PCR reads anew with MiXCR; each CDR3 protein has one entry. The sample includes roughly 500,000 distinct CDR3 sequences, roughly 14% seen only once; the top ten take 10%. Time point here: newly diagnosed GD, antithyroid drugs for less than 3 months. From RNA extracted from PBMCs, the TCR library was made. These data also formed part of another study, on T cells in Graves' hyperthyroidism and ophthalmopathy.

The sequencing used peripheral blood mononuclear cells (PBMCs), collected at new diagnosis, from a patient treated with antithyroid drugs. This sequence originates from a man in his thirties or forties with Graves disease.

CDR3 loop: CASSPPDGEKLFF. In DNA form, the CDR3 reads TGTGCCAGCAGCCCCCCCGACGGTGAAAAACTGTTTTTT. The chain carries TRBV5-4 and TRBJ1-4; D gene unclear. V lost 4 bases and J lost 7, with 11 bases in between. There are 13 residues in the CDR3. Germline CDR1 SGHNT, CDR2 YYREEE (reference sequence).